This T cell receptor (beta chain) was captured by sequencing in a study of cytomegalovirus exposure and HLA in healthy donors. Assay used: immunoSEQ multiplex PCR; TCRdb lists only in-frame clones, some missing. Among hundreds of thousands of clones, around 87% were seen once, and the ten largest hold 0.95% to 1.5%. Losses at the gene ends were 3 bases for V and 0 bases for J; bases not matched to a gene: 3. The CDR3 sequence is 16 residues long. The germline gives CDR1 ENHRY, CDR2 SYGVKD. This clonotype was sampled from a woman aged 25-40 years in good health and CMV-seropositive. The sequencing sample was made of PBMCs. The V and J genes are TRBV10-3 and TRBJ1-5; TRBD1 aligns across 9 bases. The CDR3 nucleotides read TGTGCCATCAGTGACGGGACAGGGATTAGCAATCAGCCCCAGCATTTT. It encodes CAISDGTGISNQPQHF.